The 31 T cell receptor beta chains in this list originate from one sample, sequenced in a study of molecular identifiers for immune sequencing clone quantification. TCRdb independently ran MiXCR on the PCR reads; one entry per CDR3 protein. Of more than 300,000 distinct CDR3 sequences listed, 20% to 25% are singletons. The sequenced sample consisted of naive CD8+ T cells from blood, with Jurkat cell RNA spiked in. Noted subset: FACS-sorted CD8+CD4-CCR7+CD45RA+ naive T cells. Receptor source: a human donor in good health. Some libraries in this study had Jurkat cell RNA spiked in.

This clonotype was seen many times. The chain has TRBV12-3 or TRBV12-4 and TRBJ2-7, with 7 bases matching TRBD2. This CDR3 is built from 12 residues. The J segment lost 7 bases and the V segment lost 3 bases, leaving 3 bases of the junction unmatched. The CDR3 loop is CASSFGGGEQYF. CDR3 sequence (DNA): TGTGCCAGCAGTTTCGGGGGAGGGGAGCAGTACTTC.

This clonotype was counted ten times or more. This chain uses TRBV6-1 with TRBJ2-3, with 11 bases that match TRBD2. The CDR3 loop spans 19 amino acids. With 4 bases clipped from V and 2 bases from J, the junction kept 14 bases outside the gene matches. CDR1 is MNHNS and CDR2 is SASEGT in the germline V gene. In nucleotides, the CDR3 is TGTGCCAGCAGTGGGGGACTAGCGGACCCCTGGGCCTTCACAGATACGCAGTATTTT. Translation gives CASSGGLADPWAFTDTQYF.

This clonotype was detected only a few times. The chain employs TRBV19 and TRBJ2-7; D not certain. The CDR3 loop spans 14 amino acids. Between the trimmed V and J ends, which lost 10 bases and 0 bases, there was a span of 16 bases. The germline CDR1 and CDR2 sequences are LNHDA and SQIVND (reference sequence). The CDR3 here is CATSWPGNSYEQYF. CDR3 DNA sequence: TGTGCCACCAGTTGGCCCGGCAACTCCTACGAGCAGTACTTC.

As regards this clonotype: A much larger clone sits a single nucleotide away, making a read error possible. The chain recombines TRBV7-2 with TRBJ1-1; tentatively, D is TRBD1 (5 bases). The length of the CDR3 is 13 residues. Looked up from germline, CDR1 is SGHTA and CDR2 is FQGNSA. This chain's CDR3 is CASGFGGRTEAFF. The CDR3 nucleotides are TGTGCCAGCGGCTTCGGGGGTCGGACTGAAGCTTTCTTT.

This clonotype has just a few counts. An end of the junction differs from the germline gene, which may be a read error. This chain joins TRBV29-1 and TRBJ2-7; 7 nucleotides align to TRBD2. Germline V gene sequence: CDR1 SQVTM, CDR2 ANQGSEA. CDR3 length equals 14 residues. This CDR3 reads CSALGRGSSYERYF. CDR3 sequence (DNA): TGCAGCGCCCTGGGGAGGGGTAGCTCCTACGAGCGGTACTTC.

The chain is built from TRBV20-1 and TRBJ2-7, with D unclear. The length of the CDR3 is 11 residues. Germline CDR1 reads DFQATT; CDR2 reads SNEGSKA (reference sequence). V gave up 6 bases and J gave up 3 bases, with 9 bases separating them. CDR3 sequence: CSARVVYEQYF. CDR3 bases: TGCAGTGCCCGGGTTGTCTACGAGCAGTACTTC.

The rearrangement joins TRBV7-9 to TRBJ2-5, with 9 nucleotides matching TRBD2. The CDR3 has 14 amino acids. The junction had 1 base not matched to a gene; V was cut back by 0 bases and J by 5 bases. Germline values: CDR1 SEHNR, CDR2 FQNEAQ (reference sequence). The CDR3, as DNA: TGTGCCAGCAGCTTAGCCCTAGCGGGGGAGACCCAGTACTTC. It codes for CASSLALAGETQYF.

Remarks on this clonotype: A much larger clone differs by one base, so this may be a read error. This rearrangement joins TRBV6-2 or TRBV6-3 to TRBJ2-1; D not certain. Germline values: CDR1 MNHEY, CDR2 SVGEGT. The CDR3 is made up of 14 amino acids. CDR3 DNA: TGTGCCAGCAGTTACTCGAAGGTCGCGGCGGAGCAGTCCTTC. This encodes CASSYSKVAAEQSF.

A note on this clonotype: This probably arose from a read error, given a far larger clone one base away. This chain links TRBV28 with TRBJ2-7, with a weak D call TRBD2 (5 bases). The V end was cut by 8 bases, the J end by 4 bases, with 12 bases between. CDR3 size: 12 residues. Looked up from germline, CDR1 is MDHEN and CDR2 is SYDVKM. This CDR3 reads CASCPGFYEQYF. The CDR3 nucleotides are TGTGCCAGCTGTCCGGGATTTTACGAGCAGTACTTC.

This clonotype has a handful of counts. The chain links TRBV4-3 to TRBJ1-6, with 7 bases fitting TRBD1. The length of the CDR3 is 16 residues. Trimming removed 0 bases from V and 5 bases from J; junction bases left unmatched: 4. From germline, CDR1 is LGHNA and CDR2 YSLEER. CDR3 in DNA: TGCGCCAGCAGCCAAGACAGGGGGGGAGATAATTCACCCCTCCACTTT. Encoded protein: CASSQDRGGDNSPLHF.

This clonotype was seen a few times. The chain has TRBV25-1 and TRBJ2-3; D may match TRBD1 or TRBD2 (5 bases each). Trimming took off 6 bases at V and 0 bases at J, with 13 bases between the two ends. This CDR3 region has 15 residues. The germline gives CDR1 MGHDK, CDR2 SYGVNS. The CDR3 sequence is CASRAGTDSTDTQYF. CDR3 DNA sequence: TGTGCCAGCAGGGCCGGGACGGACAGCACAGATACGCAGTATTTT. The entire variable domain, with the rest obtained from reference TRBV25-1 and TRBJ2-3, is as follows: EADIYQTPRYLVIGTGKKITLECSQTMGHDKMYWYQQDPGMELHLIHYSYGVNSTEKGDLSSESTVSRIRTEHFPLTLESARPSHTSQYLCASRAGTDSTDTQYFGPGTRLTVL.

This clonotype was found many times. The chain couples TRBV20-1 to TRBJ2-5; TRBD1 is a possible D gene (5 bases). V lost 6 bases, J lost 2 bases, and 19 bases lay in between. There are 15 residues in the CDR3. Germline V lookup: CDR1 DFQATT, CDR2 SNEGSKA (reference sequence). CDR3 coding DNA: TGCAGTGCGTTTACCCAGGGTAGGGCACAAGAGACCCAGTACTTC. Protein sequence: CSAFTQGRAQETQYF.

This clonotype was detected ten times or more. The chain employs TRBV24-1 and TRBJ1-1; D is unresolved. The CDR3 length is 10 residues. V was cut by 9 bases and J by 5 bases, with 6 bases left in between. The germline CDR1 and CDR2 sequences are KGHDR and SFDVKD. The CDR3 spells CATPSTEAFF. The CDR3 DNA sequence: TGTGCCACCCCGAGTACTGAAGCTTTCTTT.

The sample holds many counts of this clonotype. The CDR3 region is CASSPDTQETQYF. In DNA form, the CDR3 reads TGTGCCAGCAGCCCCGACACTCAAGAGACCCAGTACTTC. The chain employs TRBV7-9 and TRBJ2-5; D is unresolved. Germline CDR1 and CDR2: SEHNR and FQNEAQ (reference sequence). V dropped 5 bases and J dropped 2 bases, with 9 bases sitting between them. The CDR3 loop spans 13 amino acids. The full variable domain, completed using reference TRBV7-9 and TRBJ2-5, is DTGVSQNPRHKITKRGQNVTFRCDPISEHNRLYWYRQTLGQGPEFLTYFQNEAQLEKSRLLSDRFSAERPKGSFSTLEIQRTEQGDSAMYLCASSPDTQETQYFGPGTRLLVL.

The chain uses TRBV13 and TRBJ2-3; D is perhaps TRBD1 or TRBD2 (5 bases each). This CDR3 is 17 amino acids long. V lost 7 bases and J 4 bases, leaving 24 bases between the germline ends. CDR1 and CDR2 (germline): PRHDT, FYEKMQ (reference sequence). In DNA, the CDR3 is TGTGCCAGCACCCGAGGGGCTAGCCTCGGGCGGGCAGATACGCAGTATTTT. This gives the protein CASTRGASLGRADTQYF.

This clonotype was seen repeatedly, ten times or more. The chain links TRBV29-1 to TRBJ1-1, with D tentatively TRBD1 (6 bases). V lost 7 bases and J lost 10, with 19 bases in between. The germline V gene has CDR1 SQVTM and CDR2 ANQGSEA. CDR3 length equals 12 residues. CDR3 bases: TGCAGCGCCCGAAATCATAAGGGGGGAGCTTTCTTT. Its translation is CSARNHKGGAFF.

This chain connects TRBV11-2 to TRBJ2-2, with 11 bases lining up with TRBD2. This CDR3 has 16 amino acids. Trimming cost V 4 bases and J 2 bases; bases outside gene matches: 3. Germline CDR1 SGHAT, CDR2 FQNNGV. DNA of the CDR3: TGTGCCAGCAGCTCGGGACTAGCGGATAACACCGGGGAGCTGTTTTTT. Its protein product is CASSSGLADNTGELFF.

This clonotype was detected many times. This chain connects TRBV12-3 or TRBV12-4 to TRBJ1-5; D possibly corresponds to TRBD1 (5 bases). This CDR3 contains 13 residues. V was cut by 4 bases and J by 6 bases, with 10 bases left in between. CDR3 sequence reads: CASSSGGFQPQHF. The CDR3, as DNA: TGTGCCAGCAGTTCGGGGGGGTTTCAGCCCCAGCATTTT.

The rearrangement links TRBV19 to TRBJ1-6; D gene unclear. This CDR3 comprises 14 residues. CDR1 LNHDA and CDR2 SQIVND come from the germline V gene (reference sequence). Trimming removed 5 bases at V and 9 bases at J, with 14 bases between. CDR3 DNA sequence: TGTGCCAGTAGTCCCAACTCGGTTGGTTCACCCCTCCACTTT. Amino acid sequence: CASSPNSVGSPLHF.

At least ten counts were recorded for this clonotype. V usage is TRBV19 and J usage is TRBJ2-3, with D perhaps matching TRBD2 (5 bases). Germline CDR1 reads LNHDA; CDR2 reads SQIVND (reference sequence). The CDR3 has 15 residues. Trimming cost V 5 bases and J 0 bases, with 12 bases left between them. The CDR3 DNA reads TGTGCCAGTAGTGCTTGGACTGCTAGCACAGATACGCAGTATTTT. Protein product: CASSAWTASTDTQYF.

This clonotype was counted ten times or more. The V call is TRBV7-2, the J call TRBJ2-3; D may be TRBD1 (5 bases). The CDR3 is 15 residues long. Germline V CDR1 and CDR2: SGHTA, FQGNSA. Trimming left V 0 bases short and J 4 bases short, with 11 bases between. CDR3 DNA sequence: TGTGCCAGCAGCTTAGCTGTACAGGCCTCAGATACGCAGTATTTT. Residues: CASSLAVQASDTQYF.

On this clonotype itself: The germline gene is not matched at one end of the junction; a read error may be the cause. This sequence joins TRBV27 and TRBJ1-2; TRBD1 matches at 8 bases. CDR3 length: 16 residues. Germline CDR1 reads MNHEY; CDR2 reads SMNVEV (reference sequence). The CDR3 DNA follows: TGTGCCAGCAGTTCCCTGGGGGAGACAGGGGAGGATGGCTACGCCTTC. Protein: CASSSLGETGEDGYAF.

This clonotype came up many times. The gene calls are TRBV2 and TRBJ2-1; D is unclear. Germline CDR1 SNHLY, CDR2 FYNNEI. V was clipped by 9 bases and J by 4 bases, with 16 bases between them. The CDR3 runs 14 residues. CDR3 nucleotide sequence: TGTGCCAGAGCATCGAGGCTAGGGTACAATGAGCAGTTCTTC. Protein sequence: CARASRLGYNEQFF.

Comments on this clonotype: This may be a read error: a much more frequent sequence differs by one nucleotide. The chain has TRBV5-8 and TRBJ1-1; no clear D. CDR1 and CDR2 (germline): SGHTS, YDEGEE. The CDR3 is 14 amino acids. V dropped 0 bases and J dropped 4 bases, with 10 bases sitting between them. For the CDR3, the DNA is TGTGCCAGCAGCTTGGGGGCTCTGGGCACTGAAGCTTTCTTT. This codes for CASSLGALGTEAFF.

This clonotype was observed a few times. This chain links TRBV30 with TRBJ1-2; D is unclear. Between the trimmed V and J ends, which lost 0 bases and 5 bases, there was a span of 4 bases. Germline loops: CDR1 GTSNPN, CDR2 SVGIG (reference sequence). CDR3 length equals 11 residues. The CDR3 DNA is TGTGCCTGGAGTGTACCATATGGCTACACCTTC. Translating gives CAWSVPYGYTF.

In its sample, this clonotype was seen many times. V usage is TRBV13 and J usage is TRBJ2-7, with TRBD2 matching over 7 bases. This CDR3 has 14 amino acids. The germline CDR1 and CDR2 sequences are PRHDT and FYEKMQ (reference sequence). The ends lost 4 bases at V and 7 bases at J; junction bases unmatched: 10. The CDR3 spells CASSSLDRGGEQYF. In DNA, the CDR3 is TGTGCCAGCAGCTCCCTAGACCGGGGAGGGGAGCAGTACTTC.

The chain employs TRBV28 and TRBJ2-3; 9 bases match TRBD2. The J segment lost 2 bases and the V segment lost 5 bases, leaving 11 bases of the junction unmatched. The CDR3 length is 17 residues. Germline V gives CDR1 MDHEN, CDR2 SYDVKM. The CDR3, as DNA: TGTGCCAGCAGTCCACACCGACTAGCGGACAACACAGATACGCAGTATTTT. It yields the protein CASSPHRLADNTDTQYF.

This clonotype appeared many times. J is TRBJ1-2 and V is TRBV30; 7 nucleotides match TRBD1. Germline CDR1 GTSNPN, CDR2 SVGIG (reference sequence). V gave up 8 bases and J gave up 7 bases; unmatched junction bases: 7. The CDR3 spans 11 residues. The CDR3 DNA is TGTGCCCATAGGGACAGCTCTGGCTACACCTTC. Translated: CAHRDSSGYTF.

Many counts were recorded for this clonotype. The chain recombines TRBV4-3 with TRBJ2-3; D may correspond to TRBD1 or TRBD2 (5 bases each). This CDR3 is built from 13 residues. The germline CDR1 and CDR2 sequences are LGHNA and YSLEER. V lost 0 bases and J lost 7, with 8 bases in between. CDR3 coding DNA: TGCGCCAGCAGCCAAGATGAGGGACATACGCAGTATTTT. This encodes CASSQDEGHTQYF.

This clonotype was seen many times. DNA for the CDR3: TGTGCCTGGACCCTCTGGGGCGAAGCTTTCTTT. Translated, it gives CAWTLWGEAFF. This sequence joins TRBV30 and TRBJ1-1, with D possibly matching TRBD1 (5 bases). CDR1 and CDR2 (germline): GTSNPN, SVGIG (reference sequence). Trimming pared 4 bases from V and 8 bases from J, leaving 11 bases between. The length of the CDR3 is 11 residues.

In this sample, this clonotype turned up many times. The chain has TRBV7-9 and TRBJ2-1; TRBD2 aligns across 10 bases. With 5 bases clipped from V and 6 bases from J, the junction kept 4 bases outside the gene matches. Germline CDR1 reads SEHNR; CDR2 reads FQNEAQ (reference sequence). The CDR3 loop spans 14 amino acids. CDR3 residues: CASSPGLASNEQFF. The CDR3 DNA sequence: TGTGCCAGCAGCCCGGGACTAGCGTCCAATGAGCAGTTCTTC. The full variable domain, its missing parts supplied by reference TRBV7-9 and TRBJ2-1, is DTGVSQNPRHKITKRGQNVTFRCDPISEHNRLYWYRQTLGQGPEFLTYFQNEAQLEKSRLLSDRFSAERPKGSFSTLEIQRTEQGDSAMYLCASSPGLASNEQFFGPGTRLTVL.